These T cell receptor beta chains were read from a single sample in a study of human CD8 memory T cell subsets. Reanalyzing the 5' RACE reads, TCRdb keeps one entry per CDR3 protein, without DNA. This sample lists 10,000 or so distinct CDR3 sequences; its ten largest clones have 20% to 25%. The sequencing input was CD8+ T cells from PBMCs. The receptor source for this set is a human donor in good health. Each CDR3 is given with its conserved first and last residue. Size is stated for part of the rows, as once, few or many counts, or as a class when the clone is expanded.

clone_size	v_call	j_call	cdr3_aa
-	TRBV4-2	TRBJ1-6	CASSQDFSDGSPLHF
-	TRBV7-6	TRBJ1-6	CASSSLPGQGMGSYNSPLHF
-	TRBV11-2	TRBJ2-5	CASSLDHNRQETQYF
-	TRBV12-3/TRBV12-4	TRBJ1-5	CASSFGQNNQPQHF
-	TRBV3-1	TRBJ1-1	CASSPKSWQGAFF
-	TRBV28	TRBJ2-7	CASRAESYEQYF
medium-sized	TRBV6-2/TRBV6-3	TRBJ2-1	CASSYLGDPNEQFF
-	TRBV9	TRBJ2-7	CASSASGYEQYF
-	TRBV10-3	TRBJ2-2	CAISVSGKNTGELFF
-	TRBV29-1	TRBJ1-2	CSVYETGGPFGYGYTF
-	TRBV6-5	TRBJ2-3	CASSSGTSDPDTQYF
-	TRBV7-9	TRBJ2-3	CASSLQQITDTQYF
-	TRBV7-9	TRBJ2-7	CASSSHRPSLEQYF
-	TRBV20-1	TRBJ2-1	CSVKRGGPNEQFF
-	TRBV6-5	TRBJ2-2	CASSWSGVSGELFF
-	TRBV7-9	TRBJ2-7	CAGLGQNSYEQYF
-	TRBV9	TRBJ2-7	CASSVAFGAYEQYF
-	TRBV25-1	TRBJ2-1	CASATGQLYNEQFF
-	TRBV4-2	TRBJ2-3	CASRRGLAGAGATDTQYF
-	TRBV29-1	TRBJ2-7	CSVPGTDSHEQYF
-	TRBV5-1	TRBJ1-1	CASSFSGAGRNTEAFF
medium-sized	TRBV13	TRBJ1-4	CASSVNRDNEKLFF
-	TRBV7-2	TRBJ1-1	CASSWTGALNEAFF
-	TRBV4-1	TRBJ2-7	CASSQGTGRGVEQYF
medium-sized	TRBV10-3	TRBJ2-7	CAISGDGYEQYF
-	TRBV21-1	TRBJ2-7	CASSKLTGAVGDEQYF
-	TRBV7-3	TRBJ1-1	CASSLMRGRNTEAFF
-	TRBV28	TRBJ1-1	CASSFGGVVDTEAFF
-	TRBV28	TRBJ1-4	CASSLASGGEKLFF
-	TRBV6-2/TRBV6-3	TRBJ1-3	CASSYGSSGNTIYF
-	TRBV27	TRBJ2-1	CASSLTPNNEQFF
-	TRBV7-9	TRBJ2-3	CASSPRTGLHQNTQYF
-	TRBV19	TRBJ1-1	CASSNYGQEAFF
large	TRBV20-1	TRBJ2-1	CSASEMDRISYNEQFF
medium-sized	TRBV14	TRBJ2-1	CASSQGGGYYNEQFF
-	TRBV6-6	TRBJ1-1	CASSSPQTRDRGRGTEAFF
-	TRBV5-1	TRBJ2-1	CASSFKAGGINEQFF
-	TRBV4-1	TRBJ1-2	CASSLRQGGDYGYTF
-	TRBV5-5	TRBJ2-7	CASSVGTVRYEQYF
-	TRBV12-3/TRBV12-4	TRBJ2-1	CASSWRDRGLNEQFF
-	TRBV7-9	TRBJ1-5	CASSLGATNQPQHF
-	TRBV6-2/TRBV6-3	TRBJ1-2	CASIPTTGRNYGYTF
-	TRBV7-9	TRBJ1-3	CASSSFVGSGNTIYF
-	TRBV12-3/TRBV12-4	TRBJ2-1	CASRPGQGNNEQFF
-	TRBV6-2/TRBV6-3	TRBJ2-6	CASSLNSGANVLTF
-	TRBV20-1	TRBJ2-7	CSARDVRALYEQYF
-	TRBV7-8	TRBJ1-6	CASSLKGSPLHF
-	TRBV6-5	TRBJ1-1	CASSYSVQGYNEAFF
medium-sized	TRBV29-1	TRBJ2-1	CSVKGLSGNVPNEQFF
-	TRBV19	TRBJ1-2	CASSPQGVDGYTF
-	TRBV7-2	TRBJ2-4	CASSLQSEAKNIQYF
-	TRBV14	TRBJ2-1	CASSLIETGIFKGGQFF
-	TRBV7-9	TRBJ2-7	CASSQSSGGPYEQYF
medium-sized	TRBV5-1	TRBJ2-7	CASSLRSDYEQYF
-	TRBV7-9	TRBJ2-7	CASSPGTYEQYF
-	TRBV7-9	TRBJ1-2	CASTPAIEGRAGYTF
-	TRBV4-1	TRBJ2-5	CASSQWTGQETQYF
-	TRBV27	TRBJ1-1	CASSWRDMNTEAFF
-	TRBV15	TRBJ2-1	CATSKFGGRHNEQFF
medium-sized	TRBV7-8	TRBJ1-3	CASRPGQGNTIYF